The 11 T cell receptor beta chains reported below all come from one sample, sequenced in a study of blood T cells in healthy people across ages. Using a J-beta primer mix together with a sample-barcoded 5' primer, a second PCR was run for 7 to 11 cycles. TCRdb processed the 5' RACE reads anew with MiXCR; each CDR3 protein has one entry. The sample yields 800,000 to 950,000 distinct CDR3 sequences, 25% to 35% seen once. These sequences were also reported in another study, on T cells of mothers and their children.

Sequencing input: blood. The receptors shown here come from a woman between 35 and 50 years old in good health.

The rearrangement links TRBV28 to TRBJ2-7, with D perhaps matching TRBD2 (6 bases). V dropped 6 bases and J dropped 6 bases, with 18 bases sitting between them. CDR1 MDHEN and CDR2 SYDVKM come from the germline V gene. The CDR3 runs to 14 residues. CDR3 protein: CASSLSGRVSEQYF. The CDR3 nucleotides are TGTGCCAGCAGCCTATCCGGGAGAGTGTCCGAGCAGTACTTC.

The chain carries TRBV28 and TRBJ1-1, with D possibly being TRBD1 (5 bases). Per germline, CDR1 MDHEN and CDR2 SYDVKM. The V end lost 4 bases, the J end lost 0 bases, and 9 bases lay between the germline ends. This CDR3 has 14 residues. DNA of the CDR3: TGTGCCAGCAGTTCGGGGCATATGAACACTGAAGCTTTCTTT. Amino acid sequence: CASSSGHMNTEAFF. Full variable domain (outside the CDR3, taken from reference TRBV28 and TRBJ1-1): DVKVTQSSRYLVKRTGEKVFLECVQDMDHENMFWYRQDPGLGLRLIYFSYDVKMKEKGDIPEGYSVSREKKERFSLILESASTNQTSMYLCASSSGHMNTEAFFGQGTRLTVV.

This sequence joins TRBV29-1 and TRBJ1-2; D is unresolved. Per the germline V gene, CDR1 is SQVTM and CDR2 is ANQGSEA. This CDR3 comprises 12 residues. Trimming stripped 3 bases from V and 4 bases from J, with 9 bases between. The CDR3 coding sequence is TGCAGCGTTGAGAAGAGTCTCTATGGCTACACCTTC. This translates into CSVEKSLYGYTF.

This clonotype came up many times. This chain connects TRBV6-5 to TRBJ2-5; 10 positions match TRBD1. Germline CDR1 reads MNHEY; CDR2 reads SVGAGI. The CDR3 is 14 amino acids. V was pared by 6 bases and J by 5 bases, with 6 bases of the junction left unmatched. CDR3 residues: CASRGTGAGETQYF. CDR3 DNA: TGTGCCAGCAGGGGGACAGGGGCCGGGGAGACCCAGTACTTC.

The sample holds a few counts of this clonotype. V is TRBV6-6 and J is TRBJ2-7; 9 bases fit TRBD1. Trimming at V came to 5 bases and at J to 5 bases, leaving 7 bases not matched to a gene. Germline V lookup: CDR1 MNHNY, CDR2 SVGAGI (reference sequence). The CDR3 is made up of 14 amino acids. Here the CDR3 DNA reads TGTGCCAGCAGTCGAATGGACAGGGGTCACGAGCAGTACTTC. Amino acids: CASSRMDRGHEQYF.

This clonotype showed up many times. The chain carries TRBV27 and TRBJ2-1; the D is unclear. The CDR3 runs to 16 residues. V lost 3 bases and J 13 bases, leaving 25 bases between the germline ends. The germline V gene has CDR1 MNHEY and CDR2 SMNVEV (reference sequence). The CDR3 is CASSLVVLSRISIQFF. The CDR3 region has the DNA TGTGCCAGCAGTTTGGTAGTCCTCAGCCGCATAAGTATCCAGTTCTTC.

The chain combines TRBV2 with TRBJ1-4, with D hard to call. Germline V lookup: CDR1 SNHLY, CDR2 FYNNEI. The CDR3 sequence is 15 residues long. The ends were cut back, 6 bases at V and 2 bases at J, with 13 bases in the middle. This CDR3 reads CASRKLTSTNEKLFF. The CDR3 nucleotides are TGTGCCAGCAGAAAGCTTACCTCTACTAATGAAAAACTGTTTTTT.

This clonotype showed up just a few times. The chain carries TRBV7-2 and TRBJ1-1; maybe TRBD1 (5 bases). Trimming removed 5 bases from V and 5 bases from J, with 12 bases in between. In germline, CDR1 is SGHTA, CDR2 FQGNSA. The CDR3 runs to 13 residues. CDR3 sequence reads: CASSPLWGTEAFF. The CDR3 DNA follows: TGTGCCAGCAGCCCACTGTGGGGGACTGAAGCTTTCTTT.

The V and J genes are TRBV7-3 and TRBJ1-1, with D perhaps matching TRBD1 (5 bases). Per germline, CDR1 SGHTA and CDR2 FQGTGA. The CDR3 is made up of 16 amino acids. Between the trimmed V and J ends, which lost 4 bases and 0 bases, there was a span of 15 bases. The CDR3 DNA reads as TGTGCCAGCAGCTCGGGGGGAAGCGAATTGAACACTGAAGCTTTCTTT. This codes for CASSSGGSELNTEAFF. Full variable domain (outside the CDR3, taken from reference TRBV7-3 and TRBJ1-1): GAGVSQTPSNKVTEKGKYVELRCDPISGHTALYWYRQSLGQGPEFLIYFQGTGAADDSGLPNDRFFAVRPEGSVSTLKIQRTERGDSAVYLCASSSGGSELNTEAFFGQGTRLTVV.

This chain joins TRBV20-1 and TRBJ2-1; no definite D call. The J call is doubtful: the DNA matches TRBJ2-7 better. CDR3 length: 16 residues. Looked up from germline, CDR1 is DFQATT and CDR2 is SNEGSKA (reference sequence). CDR3 sequence reads: CSARDQGSRSYNEQYF. The CDR3 nucleotides read TGCAGTGCTAGAGATCAAGGCTCCCGCTCCTACAATGAGCAGTACTTC.

This clonotype has at least ten counts. V and J are TRBV20-1 and TRBJ1-2, with 8 bases aligning to TRBD1. The V and J ends lost 2 bases and 8 bases, in that order; junction bases with no gene match: 7. This CDR3 is built from 13 residues. The germline CDR1 and CDR2 sequences are DFQATT and SNEGSKA (reference sequence). The CDR3: CSARPTGVVGYTF. CDR3 nucleotides: TGCAGTGCTAGACCGACAGGGGTGGTCGGCTACACCTTC.